This T cell receptor beta chain was documented in a study of blood T cell repertoires in COVID-19. Turning to the study itself: Both acute and convalescent COVID-19 samples were obtained from the United States, Italy and Spain.

Produced via immunoSEQ multiplex PCR; TCRdb's table is partial and in-frame only. The repertoire includes just under 55,000 clones, over 75% of them detected once, and approximately 8% sits in the top ten. V was pared by 5 bases and J by 4 bases, with 11 bases of the junction left unmatched. Germline V gives CDR1 LNHDA, CDR2 SQIVND (reference sequence). The CDR3 extends over 16 amino acids. The chain has TRBV19 and TRBJ2-3, with 8 bases identical to TRBD2. Sequencing used peripheral blood. The clonotype comes from a woman aged 40 to 50 with active COVID-19. The CDR3 protein is CASSPRSLRGADTQYF. CDR3 in DNA: TGTGCCAGTAGTCCCCGCTCTTTGCGGGGGGCAGATACGCAGTATTTT. Together with reference TRBV19 and TRBJ2-3, the CDR3 gives the full variable domain: DGGITQSPKYLFRKEGQNVTLSCEQNLNHDAMYWYRQDPGQGLRLIYYSQIVNDFQKGDIAEGYSVSREKKESFPLTVTSAQKNPTAFYLCASSPRSLRGADTQYFGPGTRLTVL.